This record looks at one T cell receptor (beta chain) sequence and its context. Germline assignment: CDR1 SGHNT and CDR2 YYREEE (reference sequence). Trimming took off 0 bases at V and 0 bases at J, with 9 bases between the two ends. The CDR3 totals 15 residues. These data belong to a study of blood T cell repertoires in COVID-19. On the study more broadly: Samples representing acute and convalescent COVID-19 were sourced from the United States, Italy and Spain. T cells, B-cell-depleted T cells, or PBMCs provided the cDNA or gDNA that served as material.

Authors' data handling: The authors estimated nucleated cell counts from reference gene primer amplification. Sequenced by immunoSEQ multiplex PCR; TCRdb stores in-frame clones only, minus some. V, J and clone size reflect that table, while D and trimming were determined from the DNA. The sample carries 130,000 to 150,000 clones, about 91% recorded once. V is TRBV5-4 and J is TRBJ1-1; TRBD1 might be the D (5 bases). The sequence was obtained from a woman aged 45-60 years with acute or convalescent COVID-19. The sequencing sample was made of peripheral blood. CDR3 sequence (DNA): TGTGCCAGCAGCTTGGGGGCAGGGATGAACACTGAAGCTTTCTTT. Its protein is CASSLGAGMNTEAFF.